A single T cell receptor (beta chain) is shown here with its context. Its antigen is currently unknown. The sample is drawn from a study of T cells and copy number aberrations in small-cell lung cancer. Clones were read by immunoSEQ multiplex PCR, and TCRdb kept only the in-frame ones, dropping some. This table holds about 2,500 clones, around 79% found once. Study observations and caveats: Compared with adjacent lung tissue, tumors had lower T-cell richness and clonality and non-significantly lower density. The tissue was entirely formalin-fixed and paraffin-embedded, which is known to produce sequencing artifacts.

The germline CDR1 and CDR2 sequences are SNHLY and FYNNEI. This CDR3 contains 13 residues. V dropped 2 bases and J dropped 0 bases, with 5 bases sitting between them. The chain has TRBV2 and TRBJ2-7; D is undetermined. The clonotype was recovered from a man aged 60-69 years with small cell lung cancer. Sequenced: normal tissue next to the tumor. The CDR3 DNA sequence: TGTGCCAGCAGTGAACAGAGCTCCTACGAGCAGTACTTC. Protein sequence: CASSEQSSYEQYF. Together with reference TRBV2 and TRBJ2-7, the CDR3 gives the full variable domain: EPEVTQTPSHQVTQMGQEVILRCVPISNHLYFYWYRQILGQKVEFLVSFYNNEISEKSEIFDDQFSVERPDGSNFTLKIRSTKLEDSAMYFCASSEQSSYEQYFGPGTRLTVT.